The clone carrying this T cell receptor beta chain was observed a handful of times. V shed 1 base and J shed 5 bases, with 11 bases lying between them. Germline V gene sequence: CDR1 SGHAT, CDR2 FQNNGV. The length of the CDR3 is 14 residues. This sample was included in a study of T and B cells in COVID-19 patients. Blood genomic DNA input for TRB amplification was roughly 220-500 ng. BIOMED2 TRB-A/B primer pools were used in multiplex TRB PCR. MiXCR, applied by TCRdb to the multiplex PCR reads, yields one record per CDR3 protein. This table has about 3,800 distinct CDR3 sequences, less than 25% appearing once.

The receptor was derived from a human donor with active COVID-19. The material sequenced was blood. The V gene is TRBV11-2, the J gene TRBJ1-1; D ambiguous. CDR3 sequence (DNA): TGTGCCAGCAGCTTAGGAGGAGGGAGGACTGAAGCTTTCTTT. Translated: CASSLGGGRTEAFF.